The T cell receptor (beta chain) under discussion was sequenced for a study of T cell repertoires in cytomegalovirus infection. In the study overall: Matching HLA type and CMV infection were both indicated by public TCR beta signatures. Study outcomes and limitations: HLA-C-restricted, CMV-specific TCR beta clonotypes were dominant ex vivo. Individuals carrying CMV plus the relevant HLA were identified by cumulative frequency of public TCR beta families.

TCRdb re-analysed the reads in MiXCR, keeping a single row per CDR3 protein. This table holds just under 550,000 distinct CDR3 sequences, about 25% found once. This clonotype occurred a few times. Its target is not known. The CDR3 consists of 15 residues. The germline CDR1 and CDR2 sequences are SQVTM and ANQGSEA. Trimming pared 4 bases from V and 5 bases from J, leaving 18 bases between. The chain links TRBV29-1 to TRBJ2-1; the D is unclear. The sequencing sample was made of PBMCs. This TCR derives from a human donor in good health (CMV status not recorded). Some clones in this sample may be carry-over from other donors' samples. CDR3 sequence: CSVGLEDQVDNEQFF. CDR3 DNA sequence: TGCAGCGTTGGCCTTGAAGACCAGGTCGACAATGAGCAGTTCTTC.